This T cell receptor (beta chain) was documented in a study of T cells in localized non-small cell lung cancer. The assay was immunoSEQ multiplex PCR, and TCRdb's table has in-frame clones only and misses some. The sample holds about 26,000 clones, roughly 80% seen once. The V end lost 7 bases, the J end lost 1 base, and 15 bases lay between the germline ends. The CDR3 covers 15 residues. Germline-derived CDR1 and CDR2 are MDHEN and SYDVKM. The chain recombines TRBV28 with TRBJ2-3; D is possibly TRBD2 (5 bases). Material: peripheral blood, obtained before any cancer treatment. This receptor was obtained from a man between 40 and 70 years old with stage III squamous cell lung carcinoma. This chain's CDR3 is CASTGMISGTDTQYF. The CDR3 DNA reads TGTGCCAGCACGGGGATGATTAGCGGCACAGATACGCAGTATTTT.